This T cell receptor beta chain came from a study of regulatory and conventional T cells in RAG deficiency. Sequenced by immunoSEQ multiplex PCR; TCRdb stores in-frame clones only, minus some. The sample consists of about 1,000 clones, 75% to 90% of them appearing once. Genomic DNA came from blood conventional CD4+ T cells gated CD25-low CD127-high. Overall study results and limits: These Omenn syndrome Treg sorts may hold peripherally activated cells instead.

As for this clone: Its antigen remains unknown.

The CDR3 sequence is 13 residues long. V was trimmed by 0 bases and J by 7 bases, leaving 11 bases between them. Germline V gene data show CDR1 as SGDLS and CDR2 as YYNGEE. The TCR comes from a human donor with RAG deficiency presenting as combined immunodeficiency. The V call is TRBV9, the J call TRBJ2-7; D gene uncertain. Source material: CD4+ effector T cells sorted from blood. DNA for the CDR3: TGTGCCAGCAGCGTAGTCCTCACCGGGGAGCAGTACTTC. It translates to CASSVVLTGEQYF.